Included here is one T cell receptor beta chain sequence, with context. What it binds is not known. Primers included in the PCR were 60 Vbeta and 13 Jbeta primers. Assay used: immunoSEQ multiplex PCR; TCRdb lists only in-frame clones, some missing. The profile shows around 64,000 clones, roughly 77% of them singletons. The data originate from a study of cytomegalovirus exposure and HLA in healthy donors. The study, taken as a whole, reports: An apparent linkage of common viral pathogens to several of the most significant clusters emerged in a later analysis. Specificity for CMV antigens was confirmed in vitro for a few of the CMV-associated chains.

V dropped 3 bases and J dropped 8; count of bases not matched to a gene: 9. The CDR3 totals 15 residues. Germline V lookup: CDR1 SEHNR, CDR2 FQNEAQ (reference sequence). The sample consisted of PBMCs. The chain combines TRBV7-9 with TRBJ1-4, with 7 bases fitting TRBD1. The receptor was isolated from a man aged 30 to 45 in good health and CMV-seropositive. The CDR3 sequence is CASSFNRRGREKLFF. DNA for the CDR3: TGTGCCAGCAGCTTTAATAGGAGGGGGCGGGAAAAACTGTTTTTT. Looking up the rest from reference TRBV7-9 and TRBJ1-4 gives the full variable domain: DTGVSQNPRHKITKRGQNVTFRCDPISEHNRLYWYRQTLGQGPEFLTYFQNEAQLEKSRLLSDRFSAERPKGSFSTLEIQRTEQGDSAMYLCASSFNRRGREKLFFGSGTQLSVL.